What follows are 17 T cell receptor beta chains derived from one specimen sequenced in a study of blood T cell repertoires in COVID-19. Method: immunoSEQ multiplex PCR; TCRdb's copy keeps in-frame clones and lacks some. The sample lists approximately 200,000 clones; around 87% were seen once. The sequenced sample was PBMCs or T cells enriched from blood (not recorded which). The origin of the receptors is a woman between 18 and 30 years old in a cohort exposed to, infected with or recovered from COVID-19 (not recorded which).

The rearrangement uses TRBV9 and TRBJ2-1, with D perhaps matching TRBD2 (5 bases). The V gene's germline CDR1 is SGDLS and CDR2 YYNGEE. The CDR3 extends over 16 amino acids. V lost 3 bases and J lost 8, with 21 bases in between. CDR3 sequence reads: CASSGASKTGNHEQFF. The DNA of the CDR3 is TGTGCCAGCAGCGGGGCTAGCAAAACGGGGAACCATGAGCAGTTCTTC.

J is TRBJ1-2 and V is TRBV5-1; D is possibly TRBD1 (6 bases). Germline CDR1 reads SGHRS; CDR2 reads YFSETQ. The CDR3 is 15 amino acids. V dropped 4 bases and J dropped 4 bases, with 17 bases sitting between them. This chain's CDR3 is CASSLKGETGYGYTF. Here the CDR3 DNA reads TGCGCCAGCAGCCTGAAAGGGGAGACAGGCTATGGCTACACCTTC.

The J gene is TRBJ1-1, the V gene TRBV4-2; D gene unclear. Trimming shortened V by 2 bases and J by 7 bases, and 14 bases separated the two germline ends. The CDR3 is 14 residues long. Germline V CDR1 and CDR2: LGHNA, YNFKEQ. The CDR3 reads CASSQTWSPDEAFF. DNA of the CDR3: TGTGCCAGCAGCCAAACTTGGAGCCCCGATGAAGCTTTCTTT.

The CDR3 here is CASSLNRDGEQFF. CDR3 DNA: TGTGCCAGCAGCTTAAACAGGGACGGTGAGCAGTTCTTC. The rearrangement joins TRBV7-3 to TRBJ2-1, with D perhaps matching TRBD1 (6 bases). The CDR3 length is 13 residues. The germline V gene encodes CDR1 SGHTA and CDR2 FQGTGA. The V end lost 1 base, the J end lost 9 bases, and 10 bases lay between the germline ends.

The J gene is TRBJ2-7, the V gene TRBV3-1 (or the pseudogene TRBV3-2); 11 bases map to TRBD1. Per the germline V gene, CDR1 is LGHDT and CDR2 is YNNKEL (reference sequence). This CDR3 spans 14 amino acids. The junction had 6 bases not matched to a gene; V was cut back by 2 bases and J by 9 bases. CDR3: CASSQLDRGQGQYF. For the CDR3, the DNA is TGTGCCAGCAGCCAACTGGACAGGGGGCAAGGGCAGTACTTC.

The CDR3 spells CASSLEWGNTIYF. The CDR3 nucleotides read TGTGCCAGCAGTTTGGAGTGGGGAAACACCATATATTTT. This chain connects TRBV12-3 or TRBV12-4 to TRBJ1-3; no firm D call. CDR3 length: 13 amino acids. The V and J ends lost 3 bases and 4 bases respectively, with 7 bases between them.

V and J are TRBV7-9 and TRBJ1-2, with a weak D call TRBD1 (5 bases). The CDR3 is made up of 13 amino acids. V lost 10 bases to trimming and J lost 2 bases, with 14 bases between them. Germline V gene sequence: CDR1 SEHNR, CDR2 FQNEAQ (reference sequence). The CDR3 coding sequence is TGTGCCACCCCCCAGGACAAGAACTATGGCTACACCTTC. Protein product: CATPQDKNYGYTF. Drawing the rest from reference TRBV7-9 and TRBJ1-2, the complete variable domain is DTGVSQNPRHKITKRGQNVTFRCDPISEHNRLYWYRQTLGQGPEFLTYFQNEAQLEKSRLLSDRFSAERPKGSFSTLEIQRTEQGDSAMYLCATPQDKNYGYTFGSGTRLTVV.

The V gene is TRBV10-2, the J gene TRBJ2-5; 7 nucleotides match TRBD2. This CDR3 region has 15 residues. The V gene end was trimmed by 3 bases and the J gene end by 5 bases; junction bases not matched to a gene: 9. Germline V gene lookup returns CDR1 WSHSY and CDR2 SAAADI. The CDR3 region is CASSDVGRVPETQYF. The CDR3 DNA is TGCGCCAGCAGTGACGTGGGGAGGGTTCCTGAGACCCAGTACTTC.

J is TRBJ2-1 and V is TRBV5-4; a possible D gene is TRBD2 (7 bases). With 1 base removed from V and 5 bases from J, the gap between germline ends came to 16 bases. This CDR3 spans 16 amino acids. CDR1 and CDR2 from the germline V gene are SGHNT and YYREEE (reference sequence). CDR3 bases: TGTGCCAGCAGCTTGTCAGGAGGGGGGGGGCACAATGAGCAGTTCTTC. Protein product: CASSLSGGGGHNEQFF.

The chain recombines TRBV9 with TRBJ2-5, with TRBD2 matching over 8 bases. Germline CDR1 reads SGDLS; CDR2 reads YYNGEE. The V and J ends lost 0 bases and 5 bases, in that order; junction bases with no gene match: 15. This CDR3 has 18 amino acids. The CDR3 spells CASSVGSRGGGPEETQYF. CDR3 DNA: TGTGCCAGCAGCGTAGGATCTCGGGGCGGGGGGCCCGAGGAGACCCAGTACTTC.

The gene calls are TRBV10-2 and TRBJ2-7, with TRBD1 as a possible D gene (5 bases). The CDR3 has 12 amino acids. Germline V gene sequence: CDR1 WSHSY, CDR2 SAAADI. Between the trimmed V and J ends, which lost 3 bases and 3 bases, there was a span of 6 bases. The CDR3 is CASSDRVYEQYF. The CDR3 DNA sequence: TGCGCCAGCAGTGACAGGGTCTACGAGCAGTACTTC.

This chain links TRBV25-1 with TRBJ1-4; D possibly corresponds to TRBD1 (6 bases). Trimming took off 10 bases at V and 7 bases at J, with 22 bases between the two ends. CDR1 and CDR2 from the germline V gene are MGHDK and SYGVNS. CDR3 size: 15 residues. CDR3 nucleotide sequence: TGTGCCACCCCGACCCTGGACAGAGCCGCTGAAAAACTGTTTTTT. Its protein product is CATPTLDRAAEKLFF.

This clone has only one observation. The V call is TRBV30, the J call TRBJ2-1; 10 nucleotides line up with TRBD2. Germline V gene sequence: CDR1 GTSNPN, CDR2 SVGIG (reference sequence). Trimming cost V 4 bases and J 6 bases; bases outside gene matches: 0. CDR3 size: 12 residues. The CDR3 nucleotides read TGTGCCTGGAAGCGGGAGGGCAATGAGCAGTTCTTC. This codes for CAWKREGNEQFF.

The chain combines TRBV11-3 with TRBJ2-3; D not certain. Germline V gives CDR1 SGHNT, CDR2 YENEEA. V was clipped by 4 bases and J by 8 bases, with 13 bases between them. This CDR3 is built from 13 residues. The CDR3 loop reads CASSSLTTGTQYF. The CDR3 coding sequence is TGTGCCAGCAGCTCCCTTACTACGGGTACGCAGTATTTT.

This chain joins TRBV6-5 and TRBJ1-1; perhaps TRBD1 as D (6 bases). Looked up from germline, CDR1 is MNHEY and CDR2 is SVGAGI. Trimming left V 3 bases short and J 2 bases short, with 10 bases between. There are 14 residues in the CDR3. CDR3 in DNA: TGTGCCAGCAGTTATGGACAGACTAACACTGAAGCTTTCTTT. Translating it yields CASSYGQTNTEAFF.

The chain uses TRBV6-4 and TRBJ2-1, with 7 positions matching TRBD2. Trimming cost V 1 base and J 10 bases; bases outside gene matches: 1. Looked up from germline, CDR1 is MRHNA and CDR2 is SNTAGT. The CDR3 is 12 residues long. The CDR3 region has the DNA TGTGCCAGCAGTGACTGGGAGGGCGAGCAGTTCTTC. This gives the protein CASSDWEGEQFF.

The chain links TRBV20-1 to TRBJ2-7; 7 bases map to TRBD2. With 3 bases clipped from V and 0 bases from J, the junction kept 5 bases outside the gene matches. The germline CDR1 and CDR2 sequences are DFQATT and SNEGSKA (reference sequence). The CDR3 totals 14 residues. This chain's CDR3 is CSASGRAPSYEQYF. The CDR3 DNA is TGCAGTGCTAGTGGGAGGGCCCCCTCCTACGAGCAGTACTTC.